This T cell receptor (beta chain) was recovered during a study of T-cell reconstitution after alpha-beta-depleted transplantation in children. Using unique molecular identifiers, the investigators prepared the TCRbeta library. Via MiXCR, TCRdb re-called the PCR reads, giving one row per CDR3 protein. Of 150,000 to 200,000 distinct CDR3 sequences detected, approximately 6.6% appear once; the ten largest clones hold roughly 3%. This clonotype was found many times. This CDR3 spans 13 amino acids. V shed 1 base and J shed 6 bases, with 7 bases lying between them. Germline CDR1 SNHLY, CDR2 FYNNEI. V usage is TRBV2 and J usage is TRBJ1-5; D unresolved. This specimen consisted of PBMCs from the stem cell graft donor, obtained from the stem cell graft. The sequence derives from a human donor who donated a stem cell graft to a child with Wiskott-Aldrich syndrome. The CDR3 nucleotides read TGTGCCAGCAGTGAAGAGGTCGGTCAGCCCCAGCATTTT. Translation gives CASSEEVGQPQHF.